Shown below are 23 T cell receptor beta chains from a single sample sequenced in a study of vaccination effects on CD4 cells after COVID-19. No antigen is known for these receptors. Under the ViraFEST assay, PBMC were stimulated with viral peptide pools so that antigen-specific CD4+ T cells expanded. Sequencing was performed afterwards. It was after 10 days of culture that CD4+ T cells were isolated. BNT162b2 vaccine or mRNA-1273 vaccine was given to participants in two doses. The protocol was immunoSEQ multiplex PCR, while the TCRdb copy is restricted to in-frame clones and leaves out a portion. The sample holds about 80,000 clones, 60% to 80% seen once. The sequences come from CD4+ T cells from PBMCs cultured with HCoV-OC43 spike peptides, collected after COVID-19 vaccination. Documented subset: HCoV-OC43 spike overlapping peptide pool stimulation. These receptors were collected from a human donor who received a COVID-19 vaccine.

This chain uses TRBV18 with TRBJ2-2; possible D gene TRBD1, 5 bases. Germline V gene data show CDR1 as KGHSH and CDR2 as LQKENI. The CDR3 length is 15 residues. V lost 5 bases, J lost 1 base, and 11 bases lay in between. Here the CDR3 reads CASSSGQRNTGELFF. DNA of the CDR3: TGTGCCAGCTCATCAGGGCAACGGAACACCGGGGAGCTGTTTTTT.

This chain connects TRBV2 to TRBJ1-2; D uncertain. Germline V gene data show CDR1 as SNHLY and CDR2 as FYNNEI. Trimming left V 1 base short and J 2 bases short, with 8 bases between. The CDR3 contains 14 residues. CDR3 sequence (DNA): TGTGCCAGCAGTGAAGACTACACCAACTATGGCTACACCTTC. Protein product: CASSEDYTNYGYTF.

The genes are TRBV11-2 and TRBJ2-1; no definite D call. Trimming removed 4 bases at V and 8 bases at J, with 12 bases between. Germline V lookup: CDR1 SGHAT, CDR2 FQNNGV. The length of the CDR3 is 13 residues. The CDR3 DNA reads as TGTGCCAGCAGCTCGATTCAGCATCATGAGCAGTTCTTC. Translating gives CASSSIQHHEQFF.

This chain joins TRBV19 and TRBJ1-3; D gene ambiguous. V was cut by 8 bases and J by 0 bases, with 14 bases left in between. The CDR3 has 15 residues. Germline-derived CDR1 and CDR2 are LNHDA and SQIVND (reference sequence). The CDR3 DNA reads TGTGCCAGTGGGGATCAGCCTTTCTCTGGAAACACCATATATTTT. Translation: CASGDQPFSGNTIYF.

This clone was seen once. Here the CDR3 reads CASSRSKYYEQYV. For the CDR3, the DNA is TGTGCCAGCAGCCGTTCCAAGTACTACGAGCAGTACGTC. This rearrangement joins TRBV11-2 to TRBJ2-7, with unresolved D. CDR3 length equals 13 residues. V was cut by 5 bases and J by 3 bases, with 11 bases left in between. CDR1 is SGHAT, CDR2 FQNNGV, per germline.

The CDR3 DNA reads TGTGCCAGCAGCTTAAGTAGGGGGCAGGGTTCACCCCTCCACTTT. Amino acids: CASSLSRGQGSPLHF. The chain links TRBV7-8 to TRBJ1-6, with 7 nucleotides matching TRBD1. The CDR3 sequence is 15 residues long. CDR1 is SGHVS, CDR2 FQNEAQ, per germline. The J segment lost 9 bases and the V segment lost 2 bases, leaving 7 bases of the junction unmatched.

This chain links TRBV5-1 with TRBJ2-6; D is undetermined. Trimming left V 2 bases short and J 0 bases short, with 6 bases between. Germline V gives CDR1 SGHRS, CDR2 YFSETQ. CDR3 size: 15 residues. The CDR3 coding sequence is TGCGCCAGCAGCTTAGGTTTCTCTGGGGCCAACGTCCTGACTTTC. This encodes CASSLGFSGANVLTF.

J is TRBJ1-1 and V is TRBV2; no reliable D call. Germline CDR1 reads SNHLY; CDR2 reads FYNNEI. V shed 7 bases and J shed 1 base, with 4 bases lying between them. There are 11 residues in the CDR3. The CDR3 sequence is CASKRNTEAFF. The DNA for the CDR3 is TGTGCCAGCAAGCGGAACACTGAAGCTTTCTTT.

The chain has TRBV3-1 (or the pseudogene TRBV3-2) and TRBJ1-3; D unclear. From germline, CDR1 is LGHDT and CDR2 YNNKEL (reference sequence). With 1 base removed from V and 4 bases from J, the gap between germline ends came to 2 bases. CDR3 length: 12 amino acids. This CDR3 is CASSQGGNTIYF. The CDR3 DNA reads TGTGCCAGCAGCCAAGGAGGAAACACCATATATTTT.

The table lists this clone with a count of one. The V and J genes are TRBV6-6 and TRBJ1-1; D possibly corresponds to TRBD1 (5 bases). Germline lookup yields CDR1 MNHNY and CDR2 SVGAGI (reference sequence). Trimming removed 5 bases at V and 1 base at J, with 17 bases between. The CDR3 is made up of 16 amino acids. CDR3 in DNA: TGTGCCAGCAGTCCCCTTGGGGGACGGACGAACACTGAAGCTTTCTTT. It codes for CASSPLGGRTNTEAFF.

J is TRBJ2-3 and V is TRBV7-2; possibly TRBD1 or TRBD2 for D (6 bases each). There are 13 residues in the CDR3. Trimming took off 7 bases at V and 6 bases at J, with 14 bases between the two ends. Germline-derived CDR1 and CDR2 are SGHTA and FQGNSA. The CDR3 coding sequence is TGTGCCAGCACCCTCCGGGGGCCCGATACGCAGTATTTT. Translation: CASTLRGPDTQYF. Full variable domain (remainder filled in from reference TRBV7-2 and TRBJ2-3): GAGVSQSPSNKVTEKGKDVELRCDPISGHTALYWYRQSLGQGLEFLIYFQGNSAPDKSGLPSDRFSAERTGGSVSTLTIQRTQQEDSAVYLCASTLRGPDTQYFGPGTRLTVL.

The sample holds a few counts of this clone. The chain is built from TRBV19 and TRBJ2-1; 12 bases align to TRBD2. Losses at the gene ends were 0 bases for V and 7 bases for J; bases not matched to a gene: 4. The CDR3 contains 16 residues. Germline V CDR1 and CDR2: LNHDA, SQIVND (reference sequence). CDR3 DNA: TGTGCCAGTAGTATAGAAACTAGCGGGGGGAGGAATGAGCAGTTCTTC. Translated, it gives CASSIETSGGRNEQFF.

This clone occurred once. The chain is built from TRBV6-6 and TRBJ2-7; 10 bases agree with TRBD1. Looked up from germline, CDR1 is MNHNY and CDR2 is SVGAGI (reference sequence). Trimming cost V 5 bases and J 2 bases; bases outside gene matches: 12. This CDR3 contains 17 residues. The CDR3 DNA sequence: TGTGCCAGCAGTCCCTCCCCCGGGACAGGGGACCCCTACGAGCAGTACGTC. Its protein product is CASSPSPGTGDPYEQYV.

The V gene is TRBV6-1, the J gene TRBJ1-4; D remains unclear. The V gene lost 3 bases and the J gene lost 0 bases, with 8 bases spanning the gap. Germline V CDR1 and CDR2: MNHNS, SASEGT. CDR3 length: 15 residues. Written as DNA, the CDR3 is TGTGCCAGCAGTGATTACGGCACAACTAATGAAAAACTGTTTTTT. It specifies CASSDYGTTNEKLFF.

The chain couples TRBV6-6 to TRBJ1-3; D may be TRBD1 (5 bases). This CDR3 comprises 16 residues. V lost 8 bases, J lost 0 bases, and 17 bases lay in between. Germline V gene sequence: CDR1 MNHNY, CDR2 SVGAGI (reference sequence). The CDR3 loop is CASSLTGSNSGNTIYF. CDR3 sequence (DNA): TGTGCCAGCTCTCTTACAGGAAGTAACTCTGGAAACACCATATATTTT.

The CDR3 bases are TGTGCCAGCAGCTCTGCCGTGGACACATCCTACGAGCAGTACGTC. Translation: CASSSAVDTSYEQYV. The rearrangement uses TRBV6-2 or TRBV6-3 and TRBJ2-7, with D perhaps TRBD1 (5 bases). Germline CDR1 MNHEY, CDR2 SVGEGT. The CDR3 is 15 amino acids. The V and J ends lost 6 bases and 1 base respectively, with 16 bases between them.

The CDR3 nucleotides are TGTGCCAGCAGCCAGCTACGGACAGTCGGTTGGGGCTACACCTTC. This gives the protein CASSQLRTVGWGYTF. V gene TRBV11-2 combines with J gene TRBJ1-2, with a possible D match to TRBD1 (6 bases). CDR1 SGHAT and CDR2 FQNNGV come from the germline V gene. The CDR3 consists of 15 residues. Trimming took off 5 bases at V and 8 bases at J, with 21 bases between the two ends.

V and J are TRBV30 and TRBJ2-5; tentatively, D is TRBD1 (5 bases). V was shortened by 2 bases and J by 8 bases, with 18 bases between the two germline ends. Germline CDR1 is GTSNPN and CDR2 is SVGIG (reference sequence). CDR3 size: 14 residues. The CDR3 DNA sequence: TGTGCCTGGAGTACAGGTACCCCCCAGTACACCCAGTACTTC. It translates to CAWSTGTPQYTQYF.

The rearrangement uses TRBV3-1 (or the pseudogene TRBV3-2) and TRBJ1-1; no definite D call. Germline V gives CDR1 LGHDT, CDR2 YNNKEL (reference sequence). V dropped 1 base and J dropped 0 bases, with 6 bases sitting between them. The CDR3 runs 14 residues. CDR3 protein: CASSQGTVNTEAFF. The CDR3 DNA reads TGTGCCAGCAGCCAAGGTACGGTGAACACTGAAGCTTTCTTT.

V is TRBV5-4 and J is TRBJ1-5; tentatively, D is TRBD1 (6 bases). Trimming took off 3 bases at V and 3 bases at J, with 16 bases between the two ends. Looked up from germline, CDR1 is SGHNT and CDR2 is YYREEE (reference sequence). The CDR3 consists of 16 residues. The CDR3 DNA reads as TGTGCCAGCAGCTGGGGGGGCGACAGTACCAATCAGCCCCAGCATTTT. It encodes CASSWGGDSTNQPQHF.

This rearrangement joins TRBV28 to TRBJ2-5; D may be TRBD1 (6 bases). Germline loops: CDR1 MDHEN, CDR2 SYDVKM. The CDR3 contains 13 residues. The V end was cut by 5 bases, the J end by 5 bases, with 12 bases between. The CDR3 DNA reads as TGTGCCAGCAGTCCCCCAGGGGTGGAGACCCAGTACTTC. It is translated as CASSPPGVETQYF.

The rearrangement links TRBV19 to TRBJ2-3; 11 nucleotides agree with TRBD2. The J segment lost 5 bases and the V segment lost 6 bases, leaving 10 bases of the junction unmatched. The germline CDR1 and CDR2 sequences are LNHDA and SQIVND (reference sequence). The CDR3 has 16 amino acids. The CDR3 coding sequence is TGTGCCAGTAGGTTTAGCGGGGGGGGAGCTGGAGATACGCAGTATTTT. It encodes CASRFSGGGAGDTQYF. Filled out from reference TRBV19 and TRBJ2-3, the complete variable domain reads DGGITQSPKYLFRKEGQNVTLSCEQNLNHDAMYWYRQDPGQGLRLIYYSQIVNDFQKGDIAEGYSVSREKKESFPLTVTSAQKNPTAFYLCASRFSGGGAGDTQYFGPGTRLTVL.

This rearrangement joins TRBV6-2 or TRBV6-3 to TRBJ2-7; 10 bases fit TRBD2. This CDR3 contains 18 residues. Trimming at V came to 4 bases and at J to 4 bases, leaving 16 bases not matched to a gene. Germline CDR1 and CDR2: MNHEY and SVGEGT. The CDR3 DNA reads as TGTGCCAGCAGTTGGACTAGCGGCTCCTTAATATCCCGATACGAGCAGTACGTC. Its protein is CASSWTSGSLISRYEQYV.